This passage covers 8 T cell receptor beta chains from one sample sequenced in a study of blood T cell repertoires in COVID-19. Data came from immunoSEQ multiplex PCR; TCRdb stores just in-frame clones and leaves some out. The data hold 180,000 or so clones, with 85% to 90% observed a single time. Sequencing was performed on peripheral blood. Receptors were obtained from a woman aged 30 to 39 with active or convalescent COVID-19.

This clone occurred a few times. This chain connects TRBV5-6 to TRBJ2-1; tentatively, D is TRBD2 (6 bases). Looked up from germline, CDR1 is SGHDT and CDR2 is YYEEEE. V lost 0 bases to trimming and J lost 3 bases, with 10 bases between them. The CDR3 is 15 residues long. CDR3 protein: CASSLGRDFYNEQFF. In nucleotides, the CDR3 is TGTGCCAGCAGCTTGGGGCGGGATTTCTACAATGAGCAGTTCTTC.

The chain is built from TRBV19 and TRBJ1-3, with D tentatively TRBD1 (5 bases). The V gene lost 3 bases and the J gene lost 2 bases, with 8 bases spanning the gap. Per germline, CDR1 LNHDA and CDR2 SQIVND (reference sequence). The CDR3 covers 14 residues. CDR3 amino acids: CASSIPGAGNTIYF. The CDR3 DNA sequence: TGTGCCAGTAGTATTCCGGGGGCTGGAAACACCATATATTTT.

V and J are TRBV18 and TRBJ1-3; 7 bases agree with TRBD1. The trim removed 3 bases at V and 0 bases at J, leaving 11 bases unmatched. This CDR3 is built from 18 residues. CDR1 and CDR2 (germline): KGHSH, LQKENI. The CDR3 region has the DNA TGTGCCAGCTCACCGTTCGTACAGGGGATAGACTCTGGAAACACCATATATTTT. It codes for CASSPFVQGIDSGNTIYF.

The chain couples TRBV11-3 to TRBJ2-7; D is perhaps TRBD1 (6 bases). The germline V and J ends were trimmed by 0 bases and 3 bases, with 15 bases remaining between them. This CDR3 is 16 amino acids long. Looked up from germline, CDR1 is SGHNT and CDR2 is YENEEA. The CDR3 DNA reads TGTGCCAGCAGCTTAGAAGGGACAAATAGGGTCTACGAGCAGTACTTC. Translated, it gives CASSLEGTNRVYEQYF.

The DNA for the CDR3 is TGTGCCAGCAGTGAAGGGCGCGGGCAGAATCAGCCCCAGCATTTT. It is translated as CASSEGRGQNQPQHF. The gene calls are TRBV2 and TRBJ1-5, with D unresolved. The CDR3 is made up of 15 amino acids. Looked up from germline, CDR1 is SNHLY and CDR2 is FYNNEI. Trimming took off 1 base at V and 4 bases at J, with 11 bases between the two ends.

This chain connects TRBV24-1 to TRBJ1-4; no firm D call. V lost 2 bases, J lost 4 bases, and 4 bases lay in between. CDR3 size: 13 residues. CDR1 and CDR2 (germline): KGHDR, SFDVKD. The CDR3 is CATSDSNNEKLFF. Here the CDR3 DNA reads TGTGCCACCAGTGATTCCAATAATGAAAAACTGTTTTTT.

This clone was seen a handful of times. The V and J genes are TRBV2 and TRBJ1-5, with TRBD1 identical over 10 bases. The CDR3 consists of 17 residues. Trimming removed 8 bases from V and 1 base from J; junction bases left unmatched: 11. CDR1 is SNHLY, CDR2 FYNNEI, per germline. The CDR3 region has the DNA TGTGCCAGCCGCGCCCCGACAGGGGGCAAGAGCAATCAGCCCCAGCATTTT. Protein sequence: CASRAPTGGKSNQPQHF.

This sequence joins TRBV6-5 and TRBJ1-6; no definite D call. V lost 6 bases and J 1 base, leaving 10 bases between the germline ends. The CDR3 is made up of 15 amino acids. CDR1 and CDR2 from the germline V gene are MNHEY and SVGAGI. CDR3 DNA sequence: TGTGCCAGCAGAGTTGAGATATCCTATAATTCACCCCTCCACTTT. It specifies CASRVEISYNSPLHF.